The 5 T cell receptor beta chains listed next were all sequenced from one sample in a study of post-analysis software for immune sequencing data. Which antigens these TCRs recognize remains unknown. TCR beta cDNA libraries had unique molecular identifiers. Using its own MiXCR run on the PCR reads, TCRdb lists one record per CDR3 protein. The sample carries about 200,000 distinct CDR3 sequences, 29% recorded once. Study results and limitations: Higher frequency in patients than in controls was seen for about five TRBV segments, with TRBV5-6, TRBV5-1 and TRBV20-1 among them.

The source material was blood. The receptor source for this set is a girl aged 2-17 years with multiple sclerosis.

This clonotype was observed once. The J gene is TRBJ2-7, the V gene TRBV28, with D possibly being TRBD1 (6 bases). Germline lookup yields CDR1 MDHEN and CDR2 SYDVKM. V gave up 11 bases and J gave up 7 bases, with 18 bases separating them. CDR3 length equals 12 residues. CDR3 region: CAGQTGRWEQYF. CDR3 nucleotides: TGTGCCGGCCAAACAGGGAGATGGGAGCAGTACTTC.

This clonotype appeared a single time. The junction does not match germline at one end; this may be a read error. The chain recombines TRBV29-1 with TRBJ1-2, with 10 bases aligning to TRBD1. CDR3 length: 13 residues. CDR1 is SQVTM, CDR2 ANQGSEA, per germline. In DNA form, the CDR3 reads TGCAGCGTAGAAGGGACAGGGGATCGTGGCAACACCTTC. This sequence encodes CSVEGTGDRGNTF.

The sample holds a few counts of this clonotype. Being one base from a much bigger clone, this may be a read error. The J gene is TRBJ2-7, the V gene TRBV6-1, with D perhaps matching TRBD1 (5 bases). Trimming removed 8 bases from V and 7 bases from J, with 24 bases in between. The CDR3 length is 15 residues. Germline assignment: CDR1 MNHNS and CDR2 SASEGT. The CDR3 DNA reads as TGTGCCAGCCCTAGGCAGGGTACTCCCTACAATGAGCAGTACTTC. Translating gives CASPRQGTPYNEQYF.

About this clonotype: The junction differs from germline at one of its ends, possibly a read error. The genes are TRBV12-5 and TRBJ2-6, with 8 bases fitting TRBD1. CDR1 is LGHNT, CDR2 FRNRAP, per germline. The CDR3 has 15 amino acids. The CDR3 sequence is CASASDRVGAHVLTF. The CDR3 coding sequence is TGTGCTAGTGCCTCGGACAGGGTTGGGGCCCACGTCCTGACTTTC.

The V call is TRBV6-2 or TRBV6-3, the J call TRBJ2-1, with D possibly being TRBD1 (6 bases). Germline assignment: CDR1 MNHEY and CDR2 SVGEGT. The ends were cut back, 4 bases at V and 11 bases at J, with 18 bases in the middle. The CDR3 runs 14 residues. CDR3 sequence (DNA): TGTGCCAGCAGTTCTGGACAGACCCTAGGAAAGCAGTTCTTC. Its translation: CASSSGQTLGKQFF.